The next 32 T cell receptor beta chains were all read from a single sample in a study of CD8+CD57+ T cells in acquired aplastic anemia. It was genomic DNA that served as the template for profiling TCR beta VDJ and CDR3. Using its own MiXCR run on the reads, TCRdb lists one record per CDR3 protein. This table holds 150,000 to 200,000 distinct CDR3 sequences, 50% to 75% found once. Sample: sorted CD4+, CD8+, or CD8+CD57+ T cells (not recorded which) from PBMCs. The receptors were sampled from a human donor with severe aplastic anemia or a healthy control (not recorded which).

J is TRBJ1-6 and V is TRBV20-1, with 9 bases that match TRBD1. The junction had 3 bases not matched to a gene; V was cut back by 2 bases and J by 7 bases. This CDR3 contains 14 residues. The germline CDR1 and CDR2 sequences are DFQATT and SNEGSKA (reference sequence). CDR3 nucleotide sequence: TGCAGTGCTAGACCGACAGGGGGGAATTCACCCCTCCACTTT. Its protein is CSARPTGGNSPLHF.

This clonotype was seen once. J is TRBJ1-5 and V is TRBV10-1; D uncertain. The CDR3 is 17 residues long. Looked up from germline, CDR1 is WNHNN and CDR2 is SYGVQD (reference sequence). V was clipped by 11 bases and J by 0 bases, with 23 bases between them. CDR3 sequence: CAGPSHDALCSNQPQHF. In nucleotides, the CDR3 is TGCGCCGGTCCCTCTCATGATGCACTGTGTAGCAATCAGCCCCAGCATTTT.

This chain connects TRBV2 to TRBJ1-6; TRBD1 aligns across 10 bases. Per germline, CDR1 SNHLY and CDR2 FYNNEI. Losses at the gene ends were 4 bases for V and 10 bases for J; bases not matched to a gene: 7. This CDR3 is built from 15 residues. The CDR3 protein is CASSGPGTGASPLHF. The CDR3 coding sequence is TGTGCCAGCAGTGGGCCCGGGACAGGGGCCTCACCCCTCCACTTT.

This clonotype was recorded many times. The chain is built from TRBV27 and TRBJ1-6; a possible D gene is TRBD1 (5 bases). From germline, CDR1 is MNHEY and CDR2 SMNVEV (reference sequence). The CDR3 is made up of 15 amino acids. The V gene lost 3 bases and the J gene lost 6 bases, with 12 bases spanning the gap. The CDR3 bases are TGTGCCAGCAGTTTTCAGGGCCATAGTAATTCACCCCTCCACTTT. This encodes CASSFQGHSNSPLHF.

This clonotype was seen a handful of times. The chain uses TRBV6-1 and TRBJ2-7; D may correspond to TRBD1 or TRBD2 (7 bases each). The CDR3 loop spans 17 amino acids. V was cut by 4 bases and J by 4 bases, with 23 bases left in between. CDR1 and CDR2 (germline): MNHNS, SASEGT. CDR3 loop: CASSAPPWGGQLYEQYF. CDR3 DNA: TGTGCCAGCAGTGCCCCACCCTGGGGGGGACAGTTATACGAGCAGTACTTC.

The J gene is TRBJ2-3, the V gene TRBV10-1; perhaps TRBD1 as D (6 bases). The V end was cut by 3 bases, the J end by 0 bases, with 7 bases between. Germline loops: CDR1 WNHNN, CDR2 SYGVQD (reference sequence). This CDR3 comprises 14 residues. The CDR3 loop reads CASSDRGSTDTQYF. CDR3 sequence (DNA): TGCGCCAGCAGTGACAGGGGTAGCACAGATACGCAGTATTTT.

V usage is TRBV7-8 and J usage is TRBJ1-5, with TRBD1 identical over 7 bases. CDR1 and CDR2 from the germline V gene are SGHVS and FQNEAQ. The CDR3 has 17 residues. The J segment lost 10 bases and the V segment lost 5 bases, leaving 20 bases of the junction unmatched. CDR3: CASSPRTGVVPPLPQHF. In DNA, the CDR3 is TGTGCCAGCAGCCCACGTACAGGGGTCGTCCCTCCCCTACCCCAGCATTTT.

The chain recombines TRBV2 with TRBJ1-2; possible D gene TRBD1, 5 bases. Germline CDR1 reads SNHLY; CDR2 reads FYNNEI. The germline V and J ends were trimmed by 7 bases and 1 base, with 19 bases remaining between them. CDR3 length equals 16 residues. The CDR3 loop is CASTASEGRHNYGYTF. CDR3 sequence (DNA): TGTGCCAGCACGGCGAGTGAGGGACGGCATAACTATGGCTACACCTTC.

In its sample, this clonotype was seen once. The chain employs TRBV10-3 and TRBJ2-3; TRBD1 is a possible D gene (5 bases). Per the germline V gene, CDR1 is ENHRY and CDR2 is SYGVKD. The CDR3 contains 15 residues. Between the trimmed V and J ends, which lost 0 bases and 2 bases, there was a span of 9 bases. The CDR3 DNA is TGTGCCATCAGTGAGTCGGGCAGGGTCACAGATACGCAGTATTTT. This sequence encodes CAISESGRVTDTQYF.

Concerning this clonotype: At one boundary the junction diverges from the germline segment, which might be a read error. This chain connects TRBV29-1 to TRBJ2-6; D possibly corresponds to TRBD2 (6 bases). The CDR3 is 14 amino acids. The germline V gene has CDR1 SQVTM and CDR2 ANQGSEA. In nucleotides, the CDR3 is TGCAGCGTTGAAGGGGACTCTGGGGCCAACGTCCAGACTTTC. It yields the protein CSVEGDSGANVQTF.

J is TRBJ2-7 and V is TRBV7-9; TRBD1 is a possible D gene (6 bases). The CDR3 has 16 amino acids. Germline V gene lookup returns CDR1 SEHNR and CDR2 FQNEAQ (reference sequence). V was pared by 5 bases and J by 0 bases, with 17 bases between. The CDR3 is CASSPRPGENSYEQYF. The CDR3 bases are TGTGCCAGCAGCCCACGTCCAGGGGAAAACTCCTACGAGCAGTACTTC. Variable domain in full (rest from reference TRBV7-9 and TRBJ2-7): DTGVSQNPRHKITKRGQNVTFRCDPISEHNRLYWYRQTLGQGPEFLTYFQNEAQLEKSRLLSDRFSAERPKGSFSTLEIQRTEQGDSAMYLCASSPRPGENSYEQYFGPGTRLTVT.

CDR3 loop: CASSYGTGAAYEQYF. DNA for the CDR3: TGTGCCAGCAGCTATGGGACAGGGGCTGCCTACGAGCAGTACTTC. The chain couples TRBV14 to TRBJ2-7; 10 positions match TRBD1. Trimming removed 5 bases from V and 2 bases from J; junction bases left unmatched: 6. Per germline, CDR1 SGHDN and CDR2 FVKESK. This CDR3 region has 15 residues.

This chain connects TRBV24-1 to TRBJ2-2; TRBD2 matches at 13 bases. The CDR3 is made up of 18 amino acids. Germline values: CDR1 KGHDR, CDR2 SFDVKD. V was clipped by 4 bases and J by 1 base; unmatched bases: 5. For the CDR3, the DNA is TGTGCCACCAGTGACTCTGGACTAGCGGGGGTGAACACCGGGGAGCTGTTTTTT. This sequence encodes CATSDSGLAGVNTGELFF.

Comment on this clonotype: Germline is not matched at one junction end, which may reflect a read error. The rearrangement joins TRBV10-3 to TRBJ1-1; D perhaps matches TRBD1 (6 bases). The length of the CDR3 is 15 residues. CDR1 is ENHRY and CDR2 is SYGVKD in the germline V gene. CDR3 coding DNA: TGTGCCATCAGTGATTCCGGGACAACGAACACTGAAGCTCTCTTT. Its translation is CAISDSGTTNTEALF.

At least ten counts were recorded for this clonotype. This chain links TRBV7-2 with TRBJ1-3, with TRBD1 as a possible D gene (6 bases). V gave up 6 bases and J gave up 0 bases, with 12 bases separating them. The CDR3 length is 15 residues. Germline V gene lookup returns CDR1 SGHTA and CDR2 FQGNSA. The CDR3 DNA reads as TGTGCCAGCAGTCTCGACAGGAGCTCTGGAAACACCATATATTTT. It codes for CASSLDRSSGNTIYF. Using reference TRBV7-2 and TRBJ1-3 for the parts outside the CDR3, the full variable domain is GAGVSQSPSNKVTEKGKDVELRCDPISGHTALYWYRQSLGQGLEFLIYFQGNSAPDKSGLPSDRFSAERTGGSVSTLTIQRTQQEDSAVYLCASSLDRSSGNTIYFGEGSWLTVV.

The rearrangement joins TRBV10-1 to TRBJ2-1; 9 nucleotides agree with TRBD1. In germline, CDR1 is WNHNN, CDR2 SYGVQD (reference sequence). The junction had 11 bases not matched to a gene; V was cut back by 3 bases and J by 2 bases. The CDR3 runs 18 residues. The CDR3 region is CASSDRLPGTGTYNEQFF. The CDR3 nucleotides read TGCGCCAGCAGTGACCGACTTCCCGGGACAGGGACCTACAATGAGCAGTTCTTC.

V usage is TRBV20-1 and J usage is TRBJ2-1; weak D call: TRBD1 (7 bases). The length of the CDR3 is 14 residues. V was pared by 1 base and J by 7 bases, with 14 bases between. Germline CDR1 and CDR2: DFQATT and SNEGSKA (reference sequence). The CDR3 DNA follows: TGCAGTGCTAGAGGTAGCAGGGGGGCAAATGAGCAGTTCTTC. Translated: CSARGSRGANEQFF.

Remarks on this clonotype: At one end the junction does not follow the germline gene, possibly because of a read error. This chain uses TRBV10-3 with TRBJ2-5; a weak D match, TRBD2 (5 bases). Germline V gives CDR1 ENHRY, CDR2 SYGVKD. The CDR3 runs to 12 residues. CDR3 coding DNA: TGTGCCACCAGTGAGGGCGAAGAGACCCAGTACTTC. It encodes CATSEGEETQYF.

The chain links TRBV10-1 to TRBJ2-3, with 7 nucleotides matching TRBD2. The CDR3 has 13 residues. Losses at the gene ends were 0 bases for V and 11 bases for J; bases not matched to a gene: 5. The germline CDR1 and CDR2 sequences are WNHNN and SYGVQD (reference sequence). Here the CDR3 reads CASSESRTSEQYF. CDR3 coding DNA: TGCGCCAGCAGTGAGTCCCGGACTAGTGAGCAGTATTTT.

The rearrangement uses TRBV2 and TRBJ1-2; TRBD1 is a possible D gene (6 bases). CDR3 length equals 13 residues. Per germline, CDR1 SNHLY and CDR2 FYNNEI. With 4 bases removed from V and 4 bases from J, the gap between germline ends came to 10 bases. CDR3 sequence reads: CASSVQDSYGYTF. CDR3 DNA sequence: TGTGCCAGCAGTGTTCAGGACAGCTATGGCTACACCTTC.

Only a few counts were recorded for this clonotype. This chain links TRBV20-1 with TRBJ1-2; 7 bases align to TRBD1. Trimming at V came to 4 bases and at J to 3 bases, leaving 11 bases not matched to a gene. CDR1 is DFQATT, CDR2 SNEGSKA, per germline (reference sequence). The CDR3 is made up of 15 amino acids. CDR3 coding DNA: TGCAGTGCTACGCTTCGACAGGGTAGGGACTATGGCTACACCTTC. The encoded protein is CSATLRQGRDYGYTF.

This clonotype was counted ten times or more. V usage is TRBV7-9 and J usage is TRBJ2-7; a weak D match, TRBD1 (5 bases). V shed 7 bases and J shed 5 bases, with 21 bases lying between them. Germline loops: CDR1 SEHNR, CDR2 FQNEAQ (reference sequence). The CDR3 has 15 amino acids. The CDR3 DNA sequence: TGTGCCAGCAACCCCGCCGACAGAGGATGGGACGAGCAGTACTTC. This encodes CASNPADRGWDEQYF.

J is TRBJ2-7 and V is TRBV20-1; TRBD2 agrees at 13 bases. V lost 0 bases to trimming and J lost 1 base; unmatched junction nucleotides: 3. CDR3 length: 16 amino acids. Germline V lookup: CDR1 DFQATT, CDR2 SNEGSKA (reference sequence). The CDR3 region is CSARETSGGPSYEQYF. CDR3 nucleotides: TGCAGTGCTAGAGAGACTAGCGGGGGGCCATCCTACGAGCAGTACTTC.

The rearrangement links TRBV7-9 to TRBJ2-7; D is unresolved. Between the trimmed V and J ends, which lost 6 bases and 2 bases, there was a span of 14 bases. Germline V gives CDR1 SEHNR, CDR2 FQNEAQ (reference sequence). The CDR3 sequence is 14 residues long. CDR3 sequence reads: CASSFSASTYEQYF. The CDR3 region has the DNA TGTGCCAGCAGTTTTTCGGCCTCAACCTACGAGCAGTACTTC.

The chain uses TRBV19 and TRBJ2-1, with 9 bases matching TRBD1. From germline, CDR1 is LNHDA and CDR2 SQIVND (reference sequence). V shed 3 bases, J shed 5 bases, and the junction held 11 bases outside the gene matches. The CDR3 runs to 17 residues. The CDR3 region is CASSITVAGTGNNEQFF. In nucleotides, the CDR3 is TGTGCCAGTAGTATTACTGTGGCCGGGACAGGGAACAATGAGCAGTTCTTC.

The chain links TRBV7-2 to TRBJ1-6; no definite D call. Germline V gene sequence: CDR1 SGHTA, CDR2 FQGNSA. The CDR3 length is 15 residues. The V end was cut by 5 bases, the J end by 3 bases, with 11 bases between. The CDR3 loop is CASSLREGYNSPLHF. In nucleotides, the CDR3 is TGTGCCAGCAGCCTAAGGGAGGGCTATAATTCACCCCTCCACTTT. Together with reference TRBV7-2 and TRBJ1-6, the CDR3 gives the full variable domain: GAGVSQSPSNKVTEKGKDVELRCDPISGHTALYWYRQSLGQGLEFLIYFQGNSAPDKSGLPSDRFSAERTGGSVSTLTIQRTQQEDSAVYLCASSLREGYNSPLHFGNGTRLTVT.

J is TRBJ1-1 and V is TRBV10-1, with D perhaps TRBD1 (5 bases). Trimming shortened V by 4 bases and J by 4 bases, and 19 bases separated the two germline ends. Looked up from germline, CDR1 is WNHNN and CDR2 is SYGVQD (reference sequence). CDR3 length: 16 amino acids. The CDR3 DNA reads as TGCGCCAGCAGTGTACATACTGGGGACCTGGGCACTGAAGCTTTCTTT. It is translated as CASSVHTGDLGTEAFF.

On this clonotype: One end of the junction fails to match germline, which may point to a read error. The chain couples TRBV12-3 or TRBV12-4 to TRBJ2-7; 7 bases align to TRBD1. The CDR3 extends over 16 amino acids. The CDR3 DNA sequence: TGTGCCAGCAGCTTAGGGACCGGGACAGAGATTCGCGAGCAGTACTTC. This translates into CASSLGTGTEIREQYF.

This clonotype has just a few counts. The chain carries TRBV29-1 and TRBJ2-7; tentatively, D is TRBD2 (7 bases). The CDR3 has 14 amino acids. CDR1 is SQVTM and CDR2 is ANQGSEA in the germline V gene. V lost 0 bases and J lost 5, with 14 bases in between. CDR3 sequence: CSVEDSGGYDEQYF. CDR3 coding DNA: TGCAGCGTTGAAGATTCGGGGGGCTACGACGAGCAGTACTTC.

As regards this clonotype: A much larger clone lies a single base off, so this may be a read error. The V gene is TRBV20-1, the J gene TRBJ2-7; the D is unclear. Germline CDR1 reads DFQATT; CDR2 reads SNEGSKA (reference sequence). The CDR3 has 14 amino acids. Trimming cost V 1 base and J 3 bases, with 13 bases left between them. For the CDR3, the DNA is TGCAGTGCTAGAGCTCCGTCATCGTGCTACGAGCAGTACTTC. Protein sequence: CSARAPSSCYEQYF.

The CDR3 region is CSARVRRTAADSPLHF. As DNA, the CDR3 is TGCAGTGCTAGAGTAAGGCGAACAGCTGCGGATTCACCCCTCCACTTT. The genes are TRBV20-1 and TRBJ1-6, with D unclear. Between the trimmed V and J ends, which lost 1 base and 8 bases, there was a span of 18 bases. The germline gives CDR1 DFQATT, CDR2 SNEGSKA (reference sequence). The CDR3 is 16 residues long.

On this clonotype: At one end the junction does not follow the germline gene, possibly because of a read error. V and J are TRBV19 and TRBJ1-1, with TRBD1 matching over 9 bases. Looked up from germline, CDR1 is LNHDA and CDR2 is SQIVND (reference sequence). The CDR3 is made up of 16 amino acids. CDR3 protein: CACSIVTGGATTEAFF. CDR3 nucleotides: TGTGCCTGTAGTATCGTTACAGGGGGCGCGACCACTGAAGCTTTCTTT.